The clone carrying this T cell receptor (beta chain) is a singleton in its sample. The study drew participants aged about 18 to 95 years from about two dozen US areas. Participants were placed into cohorts based on the clinical history they reported. This entry belongs to a study of blood T cell repertoires in COVID-19. Study summary: PBMCs, B-cell-depleted T cells, or T cells were the source of the cDNA or gDNA that made up the material.

Authors' processing steps: Amplification of reference gene primers was used by the study to estimate nucleated cell counts. The data were produced by immunoSEQ multiplex PCR, yet TCRdb's version contains in-frame clones alone and is incomplete. D and trimming were read from the DNA, whereas the V and J calls and clone size are those reported in that table. The sample has over 120,000 clones; approximately 80% are singletons. V shed 10 bases, J shed 4 bases, and the junction held 9 bases outside the gene matches. This CDR3 is built from 13 residues. Per germline, CDR1 SGHRS and CDR2 YFSETQ. This clonotype was obtained from a middle-aged man who had recovered from COVID-19. The gene calls are TRBV5-1 and TRBJ2-7, with 9 bases fitting TRBD2. The sample was PBMCs or T cells enriched from blood (not recorded which). CDR3 loop: CARGAGGRYEQYF. Here the CDR3 DNA reads TGCGCCCGCGGGGCGGGGGGGCGTTACGAGCAGTACTTC.